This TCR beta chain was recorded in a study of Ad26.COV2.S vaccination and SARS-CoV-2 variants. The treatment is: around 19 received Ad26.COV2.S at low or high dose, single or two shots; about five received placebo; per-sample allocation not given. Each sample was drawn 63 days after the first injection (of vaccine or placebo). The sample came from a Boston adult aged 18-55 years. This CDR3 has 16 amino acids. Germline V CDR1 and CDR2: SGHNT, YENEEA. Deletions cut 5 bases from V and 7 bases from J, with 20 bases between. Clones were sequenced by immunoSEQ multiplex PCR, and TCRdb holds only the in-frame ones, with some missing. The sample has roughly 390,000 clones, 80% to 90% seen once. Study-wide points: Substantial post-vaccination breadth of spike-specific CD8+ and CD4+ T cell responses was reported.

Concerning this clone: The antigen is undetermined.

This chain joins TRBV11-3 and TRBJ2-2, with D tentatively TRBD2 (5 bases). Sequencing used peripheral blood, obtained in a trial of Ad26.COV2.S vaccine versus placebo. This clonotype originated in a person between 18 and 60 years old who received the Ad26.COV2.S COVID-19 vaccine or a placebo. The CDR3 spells CASSPGNEGWNGELFF. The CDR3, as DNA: TGTGCCAGCAGCCCCGGGAATGAAGGGTGGAACGGGGAGCTGTTTTTT.